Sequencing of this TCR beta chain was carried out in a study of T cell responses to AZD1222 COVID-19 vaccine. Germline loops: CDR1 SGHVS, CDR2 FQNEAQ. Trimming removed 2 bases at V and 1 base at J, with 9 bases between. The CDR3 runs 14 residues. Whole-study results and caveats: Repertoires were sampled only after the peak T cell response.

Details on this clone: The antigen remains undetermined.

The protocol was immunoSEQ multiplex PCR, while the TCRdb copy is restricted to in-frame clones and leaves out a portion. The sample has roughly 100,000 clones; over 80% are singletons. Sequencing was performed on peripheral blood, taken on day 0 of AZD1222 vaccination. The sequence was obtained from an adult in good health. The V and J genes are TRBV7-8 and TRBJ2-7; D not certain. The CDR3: CASSLQWGSYEQYF. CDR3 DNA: TGTGCCAGCAGCTTACAGTGGGGATCCTACGAGCAGTACTTC.